This T cell receptor (beta chain) was sequenced for a study of shared clonotypes between healthy human individuals. The wider study: There were three CD4 naive, three CD4 memory, two CD8 naive and one CD8 memory plates per donor.

The material for each subset, its genomic DNA, was split evenly across several immunoSEQ plates. Generated by immunoSEQ multiplex PCR, the TCRdb table keeps only in-frame clones and is missing some. This sample yields about 1.1 million clones, of which approximately 80% are seen a single time; more than 0.55% belongs to the top ten. Study-level points and caveats: Non-shared clonotypes showed lower generation probabilities than clonotypes common to all four donors.

Details on this clone: Its specificity is not known. The sample holds other DNA sequences that translate to the same CDR3.

The germline V gene has CDR1 SGHTA and CDR2 FQGNSA. V was pared by 4 bases and J by 2 bases, with 11 bases between. The CDR3 has 14 residues. Source material: memory CD4+ T cells from PBMCs. The subset denotes: CD45RA-negative fraction. This sequence joins TRBV7-2 and TRBJ1-1; D unresolved. The TCR originated in a man younger than 35 in good health. Some clones in this sample may be carry-over from other donors' samples. This CDR3 reads CASSSQGRNTEAFF. The DNA for the CDR3 is TGTGCCAGCAGCTCCCAAGGAAGAAACACTGAAGCTTTCTTT. Looking up the rest from reference TRBV7-2 and TRBJ1-1 gives the full variable domain: GAGVSQSPSNKVTEKGKDVELRCDPISGHTALYWYRQSLGQGLEFLIYFQGNSAPDKSGLPSDRFSAERTGGSVSTLTIQRTQQEDSAVYLCASSSQGRNTEAFFGQGTRLTVV.